This TCR beta chain stems from a study of shared clonotypes between healthy human individuals. Broader study findings: Despite large depth, sorted-subset datasets appeared incompletely sequenced.

V lost 1 base to trimming and J lost 7 bases, with 10 bases between them. Germline V gene sequence: CDR1 SGHVS, CDR2 FNYEAQ. CDR3 length equals 14 residues. Deep was the level used in running the assay. Here immunoSEQ multiplex PCR was the method, and the copy in TCRdb shows in-frame clones only, minus some. The data show some 2.4 million clones, roughly 93% seen once. Points on this clone: The antigen is unknown.

The V gene is TRBV7-6, the J gene TRBJ1-4; D is uncertain. This receptor was identified in a man aged 18 to 35 in good health. Some clones in this sample may be carry-over from other donors' samples. Sequenced sample: naive CD4+ T cells from PBMCs. Stated subset: CD45RA+ positively selected. In DNA form, the CDR3 reads TGTGCCAGCAGCTTAGGGGGAATGGGTGAAAAACTGTTTTTT. Protein sequence: CASSLGGMGEKLFF.